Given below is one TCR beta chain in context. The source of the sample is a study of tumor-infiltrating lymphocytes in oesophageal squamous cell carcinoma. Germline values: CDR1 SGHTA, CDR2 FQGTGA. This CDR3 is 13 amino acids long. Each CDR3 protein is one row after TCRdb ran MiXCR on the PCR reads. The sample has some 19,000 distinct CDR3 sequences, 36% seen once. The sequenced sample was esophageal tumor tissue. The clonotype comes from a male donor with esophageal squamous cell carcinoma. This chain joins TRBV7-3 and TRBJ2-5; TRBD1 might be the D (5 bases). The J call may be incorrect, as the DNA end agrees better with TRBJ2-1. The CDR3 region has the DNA TGTGCCAGCAGCGCGCTCAGGGATGGTGAGCAGTTCTTC. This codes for CASSALRDGEQFF.